This entry features one T cell receptor (beta chain) sequence. The sample comes from a study of beta chain features in type 1 diabetes. The CDR3 totals 14 residues. V shed 5 bases and J shed 9 bases, with 16 bases lying between them. The germline V gene encodes CDR1 SGHTA and CDR2 FQGNSA. Sequencing targeted expressed TCRB transcripts, as all isolated RNA had been reverse transcribed. TCRdb's table, derived via immunoSEQ multiplex PCR, lists solely in-frame clones and lacks some. The table has some 270,000 clones, approximately 14% seen once. The rearrangement joins TRBV7-2 to TRBJ2-2, with a weak D call TRBD2 (6 bases). This TCR derives from a woman in her 40s in good health. Sequenced material: naive CD4+ T cells from blood. For the CDR3, the DNA is TGTGCCAGCAGCCTCCCGGGACTTCCTCGGGAGCTGTTTTTT. This gives the protein CASSLPGLPRELFF.